This T cell receptor beta chain is from a study of technical replicates of blood from several donors. Germline assignment: CDR1 MNHEY and CDR2 SVGAGI. Trimming took 6 bases from V and 2 from J; bases not matched to a gene: 3. The length of the CDR3 is 14 residues. This table comes from immunoSEQ multiplex PCR, and its TCRdb copy is limited to in-frame clones, with some not included. The table lists 60,000 or so clones, around 87% of them singletons. This TCR came from a human donor in good health. Some clones in this sample may be carry-over from other donors' samples. The rearrangement joins TRBV6-5 to TRBJ2-5; TRBD1 agrees at 10 bases. The material sequenced was PBMCs. The CDR3 DNA reads TGTGCCAGCAGCCTGGACAGGGGGCAAGAGACCCAGTACTTC. Translating it yields CASSLDRGQETQYF.